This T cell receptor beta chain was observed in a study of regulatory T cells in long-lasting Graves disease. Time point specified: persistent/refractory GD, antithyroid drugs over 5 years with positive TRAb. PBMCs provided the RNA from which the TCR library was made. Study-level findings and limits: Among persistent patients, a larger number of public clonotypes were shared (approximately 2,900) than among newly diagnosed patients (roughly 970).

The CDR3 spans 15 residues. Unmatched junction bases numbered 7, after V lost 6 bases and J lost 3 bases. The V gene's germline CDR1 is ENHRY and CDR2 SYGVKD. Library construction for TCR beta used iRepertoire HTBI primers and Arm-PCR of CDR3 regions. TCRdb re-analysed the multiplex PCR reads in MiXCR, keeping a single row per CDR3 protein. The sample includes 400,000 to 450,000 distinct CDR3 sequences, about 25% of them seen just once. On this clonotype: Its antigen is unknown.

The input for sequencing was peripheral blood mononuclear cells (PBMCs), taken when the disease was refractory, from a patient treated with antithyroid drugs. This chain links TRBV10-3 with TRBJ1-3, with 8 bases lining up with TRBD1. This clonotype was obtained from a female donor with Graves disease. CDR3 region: CAISRQTGDGNTIYF. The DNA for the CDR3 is TGTGCCATCAGCCGACAGACAGGGGATGGAAACACCATATATTTT.